One sample yielded the 21 T cell receptor beta chains listed below, sequenced in a study of T cell changes during pregnancy in multiple sclerosis. Profiling relied on immunoSEQ multiplex PCR, and the TCRdb table lists in-frame clones only, not all of them. The sample holds more than 55,000 clones, 90% to 95% seen once. The specimen was peripheral blood, collected after pregnancy. All receptors derive from a female donor in good health, enrolled as a control in a pregnancy study.

This clone was seen a handful of times. This chain uses TRBV19 with TRBJ1-1; TRBD1 is a possible D gene (5 bases). V lost 5 bases and J 1 base, leaving 11 bases between the germline ends. Germline CDR1 and CDR2: LNHDA and SQIVND (reference sequence). CDR3 size: 14 residues. CDR3 loop: CASSSGGANTEAFF. Written as DNA, the CDR3 is TGTGCCAGTAGTTCGGGAGGGGCGAACACTGAAGCTTTCTTT.

This chain links TRBV7-2 with TRBJ2-3; 9 bases map to TRBD2. V gave up 1 base and J gave up 4 bases; unmatched junction bases: 15. This CDR3 contains 19 residues. Germline V gene data show CDR1 as SGHTA and CDR2 as FQGNSA. The CDR3 reads CASSLGVWSGGQGADTQYF. The CDR3 coding sequence is TGTGCCAGCAGCTTAGGGGTTTGGAGCGGGGGGCAGGGGGCAGATACGCAGTATTTT. Supplemented by reference TRBV7-2 and TRBJ2-3, the full variable domain reads GAGVSQSPSNKVTEKGKDVELRCDPISGHTALYWYRQSLGQGLEFLIYFQGNSAPDKSGLPSDRFSAERTGGSVSTLTIQRTQQEDSAVYLCASSLGVWSGGQGADTQYFGPGTRLTVL.

This clone has a single count. CDR3 nucleotide sequence: TGTGCCAGCAGTCCTAGACAGGGGAACCAGCCCCAGCATTTT. Protein product: CASSPRQGNQPQHF. The chain is built from TRBV6-5 and TRBJ1-5, with 8 nucleotides matching TRBD1. Germline lookup yields CDR1 MNHEY and CDR2 SVGAGI. V was pared by 5 bases and J by 7 bases, with 7 bases of the junction left unmatched. The CDR3 is made up of 14 amino acids.

The chain employs TRBV11-3 and TRBJ1-1; D might be TRBD1 (6 bases). This CDR3 has 14 residues. V lost 3 bases, J lost 1 base, and 9 bases lay in between. Germline-derived CDR1 and CDR2 are SGHNT and YENEEA. CDR3 sequence: CASSLRGRNTEAFF. CDR3 in DNA: TGTGCCAGCAGCTTGAGGGGGAGGAACACTGAAGCTTTCTTT. Complete variable domain (other parts from reference TRBV11-3 and TRBJ1-1): EAGVVQSPRYKIIEKKQPVAFWCNPISGHNTLYWYLQNLGQGPELLIRYENEEAVDDSQLPKDRFSAERLKGVDSTLKIQPAELGDSAVYLCASSLRGRNTEAFFGQGTRLTVV.

The rearrangement joins TRBV4-3 to TRBJ2-3; TRBD2 aligns across 15 bases. CDR3 length equals 20 residues. Germline V gene lookup returns CDR1 LGHNA and CDR2 YSLEER. Losses at the gene ends were 2 bases for V and 2 bases for J; bases not matched to a gene: 11. This chain's CDR3 is CASSQSGTSGGPLHTDTQYF. In DNA, the CDR3 is TGCGCCAGCAGCCAATCTGGGACTAGCGGGGGGCCTCTACACACAGATACGCAGTATTTT.

The chain couples TRBV6-6 to TRBJ1-5; 9 nucleotides agree with TRBD1. The CDR3 consists of 16 residues. Germline CDR1 and CDR2: MNHNY and SVGAGI (reference sequence). V lost 2 bases, J lost 2 bases, and 4 bases stayed unmatched. The CDR3 nucleotides read TGTGCCAGCAGTTACGGACAGGGGTTCGGCAATCAGCCCCAGCATTTT. It codes for CASSYGQGFGNQPQHF.

The chain uses TRBV29-1 and TRBJ2-7; 11 positions agree with TRBD1. The germline gives CDR1 SQVTM, CDR2 ANQGSEA. The junction had 5 bases not matched to a gene; V was cut back by 4 bases and J by 3 bases. The length of the CDR3 is 14 residues. CDR3 nucleotides: TGCAGCGTTGGGTTGGGGACAGGGGGCTACGAGCAGTACTTC. Amino acids: CSVGLGTGGYEQYF.

V and J are TRBV27 and TRBJ2-2; 8 bases align to TRBD1. Looked up from germline, CDR1 is MNHEY and CDR2 is SMNVEV (reference sequence). Trimming took 2 bases from V and 2 from J; bases not matched to a gene: 7. This CDR3 contains 17 residues. Written as DNA, the CDR3 is TGTGCCAGCAGTTTAATCGCAACAGGGGGTAACACCGGGGAGCTGTTTTTT. It encodes CASSLIATGGNTGELFF.

CDR3 region: CASRPGQAYYGYTF. CDR3 coding DNA: TGTGCCAGCCGCCCTGGACAGGCCTACTATGGCTACACCTTC. V and J are TRBV27 and TRBJ1-2, with TRBD1 matching over 7 bases. V shed 8 bases and J 3 bases; nucleotides not matched to a gene: 9. The CDR3 is made up of 14 amino acids. In germline, CDR1 is MNHEY, CDR2 SMNVEV (reference sequence).

The chain is built from TRBV7-9 and TRBJ2-5, with 9 bases aligning to TRBD1. CDR3 length: 14 residues. Looked up from germline, CDR1 is SEHNR and CDR2 is FQNEAQ (reference sequence). V lost 8 bases to trimming and J lost 0 bases; unmatched junction nucleotides: 4. This chain's CDR3 is CASWRTGDQETQYF. CDR3 bases: TGTGCCAGCTGGAGGACAGGGGACCAAGAGACCCAGTACTTC.

The J gene is TRBJ2-5, the V gene TRBV13, with 8 bases fitting TRBD2. CDR3 length equals 17 residues. Trimming at V came to 3 bases and at J to 5 bases, leaving 14 bases not matched to a gene. The V gene's germline CDR1 is PRHDT and CDR2 FYEKMQ (reference sequence). CDR3 bases: TGTGCCAGCAGCTTTGAGTTTATCGGGGGGGCGCGGGAGACCCAGTACTTC. Protein sequence: CASSFEFIGGARETQYF.

The rearrangement links TRBV2 to TRBJ2-2, with a weak D call TRBD2 (5 bases). Deletions cut 8 bases from V and 4 bases from J, with 8 bases between. Germline CDR1 and CDR2: SNHLY and FYNNEI. This CDR3 has 12 amino acids. The CDR3 DNA follows: TGTGCCAGCTCGGGGATCACCGGGGAGCTGTTTTTT. Its translation: CASSGITGELFF.

The chain is built from TRBV21-1 and TRBJ2-7; the D call TRBD1 from the table was never checked on the DNA. TRBV21-1 is classified as a pseudogene. The CDR3 has 15 residues. The CDR3: CASSTIRDRGYEQYF. The CDR3 DNA reads TGTGCCAGCAGCACTATCCGGGACAGGGGCTACGAGCAGTACTTC.

The genes are TRBV7-9 and TRBJ2-2; 7 bases align to TRBD1. The CDR3 loop spans 14 amino acids. Unmatched junction bases numbered 5, after V lost 5 bases and J lost 5 bases. The germline gives CDR1 SEHNR, CDR2 FQNEAQ (reference sequence). The CDR3 is CASSPSRGTGELFF. CDR3 DNA sequence: TGTGCCAGCAGCCCCAGCAGGGGGACCGGGGAGCTGTTTTTT.

The sample holds one count of this clone. This sequence joins TRBV6-1 and TRBJ1-1, with D maybe TRBD1 (5 bases). V lost 6 bases and J 5 bases, leaving 10 bases between the germline ends. The length of the CDR3 is 12 residues. Germline V gives CDR1 MNHNS, CDR2 SASEGT. The CDR3 loop reads CASSRTGTEAFF. The CDR3 DNA is TGTGCCAGCAGCCGTACAGGAACTGAAGCTTTCTTT.

The chain recombines TRBV11-3 with TRBJ1-3; D is uncertain. The germline V gene has CDR1 SGHNT and CDR2 YENEEA. CDR3 length: 14 amino acids. Trimming pared 3 bases from V and 6 bases from J, leaving 12 bases between. CDR3 in DNA: TGTGCCAGCAGCTTCCCCTACGGGGTAAACACCATATATTTT. Residues: CASSFPYGVNTIYF. The full variable domain, in which reference TRBV11-3 and TRBJ1-3 provide the parts outside the CDR3, is EAGVVQSPRYKIIEKKQPVAFWCNPISGHNTLYWYLQNLGQGPELLIRYENEEAVDDSQLPKDRFSAERLKGVDSTLKIQPAELGDSAVYLCASSFPYGVNTIYFGEGSWLTVV.

This chain joins TRBV7-8 and TRBJ1-3, with D maybe TRBD1 (6 bases). Trimming removed 1 base from V and 0 bases from J, with 7 bases in between. Germline-derived CDR1 and CDR2 are SGHVS and FQNEAQ. This CDR3 contains 15 residues. In DNA form, the CDR3 reads TGTGCCAGCAGCTTAGGGACAGTCTCTGGAAACACCATATATTTT. The encoded protein is CASSLGTVSGNTIYF.

The V and J genes are TRBV9 and TRBJ1-6; 9 nucleotides align to TRBD1. CDR1 SGDLS and CDR2 YYNGEE come from the germline V gene. CDR3 length equals 14 residues. Germline trimming cut 4 bases from V and 7 bases from J; bases unmatched to any gene: 3. The chain's CDR3 is CASSSGQGNSPLHF. The CDR3 DNA reads as TGTGCCAGCAGCTCAGGACAGGGGAATTCACCCCTCCACTTT.

The chain joins TRBV9 to TRBJ1-6, with D possibly being TRBD1 (6 bases). V lost 2 bases and J lost 9, with 15 bases in between. From germline, CDR1 is SGDLS and CDR2 YYNGEE. The CDR3 spans 15 residues. The CDR3 DNA reads TGTGCCAGCAGCGTCGGCAGGGAAGGGGGTTCACCCCTCCACTTT. It codes for CASSVGREGGSPLHF.

The V gene is TRBV7-2, the J gene TRBJ1-4, with 9 bases that match TRBD1. The ends lost 2 bases at V and 5 bases at J; junction bases unmatched: 12. This CDR3 comprises 18 residues. The V gene's germline CDR1 is SGHTA and CDR2 FQGNSA. The CDR3 here is CASSLYPPGQGLNEKLFF. In DNA, the CDR3 is TGTGCCAGCAGCTTATACCCCCCGGGACAGGGATTGAATGAAAAACTGTTTTTT.

The chain links TRBV28 to TRBJ1-1; D not certain. V was trimmed by 2 bases and J by 8 bases, leaving 9 bases between them. This CDR3 region has 12 residues. CDR1 is MDHEN and CDR2 is SYDVKM in the germline V gene. CDR3 coding DNA: TGTGCCAGCAGTTTACCGGGGATAGAAGCTTTCTTT. This sequence encodes CASSLPGIEAFF.